These T cell receptor beta chains were read from a single sample in a study of T cells after yellow fever vaccination. TCRdb re-derived calls from the 5' RACE reads in MiXCR, one entry per CDR3 protein. The data hold more than 350,000 distinct CDR3 sequences, with around a tenth observed a single time. The specimen was PBMCs, collected on the day of the first yellow fever vaccination. These TCRs come from a man younger than 30 who received the YFV17D yellow fever vaccine. CDR3s include the opening cysteine and the closing phenylalanine or tryptophan. D genes are given only for firm matches. Expanded clones get a size class; other rows say once, few or many, or leave the size out.

TRBJ2-5 | TRBD1 | TRBV28 | NA | TGTGCCAGCAGTCCCCCTTGGACAGGGTTGGAGACCCAGTACTTC | CASSPPWTGLETQYF
TRBJ2-3 | TRBD2 | TRBV10-3 | few | TGTGCCACCTGGACTAGCGGAATTGCAGATACGCAGTATTTT | CATWTSGIADTQYF
TRBJ1-3 | NA | TRBV3-1 | NA | TGTGCCAGCAGCCTCCACTGGGGCTCTGGAAACACCATATATTTT | CASSLHWGSGNTIYF
TRBJ1-5 | TRBD1 | TRBV5-4 | many | TGTGCCAGCACCATTGACAGGGGTCAGCCCCAGCATTTT | CASTIDRGQPQHF
TRBJ1-2 | TRBD1 | TRBV6-1 | NA | TGTGCCAGCAGCCAAGATTCCGGGGACAGGAAGTATGGCTACACCTTC | CASSQDSGDRKYGYTF
TRBJ1-4 | NA | TRBV4-3 | NA | TGCGCCAGCAGCCAAGAGAGGGGCGGGGAAAAACTGTTTTTT | CASSQERGGEKLFF
TRBJ2-1 | TRBD2 | TRBV7-9 | NA | TGTGCCAGCAGCCAGCGACTAGCGGGGGCCGGGGATGAGCAGTTCTTC | CASSQRLAGAGDEQFF
TRBJ1-2 | NA | TRBV5-1 | NA | TGCGCCAGCAGCTTGAATAGGGTAGATGGCTACACCTTC | CASSLNRVDGYTF
TRBJ2-3 | TRBD2 | TRBV20-1 | NA | TGCAGTGCTAGAGATTACCGAGTGACTAGCGGGGACACAGATACGCAGTATTTT | CSARDYRVTSGDTDTQYF
TRBJ2-5 | NA | TRBV5-1 | many | TGCGCCAGCAGCCCGGGGGCAGGGGCTTGGGAGACCCAGTACTTC | CASSPGAGAWETQYF
TRBJ1-6 | NA | TRBV12-3/TRBV12-4 | NA | TGTGCCAGCAGTGGCAGGGTCTCGCCCCTCCACTTT | CASSGRVSPLHF
TRBJ1-2 | TRBD1 | TRBV5-4 | few | TGTGCCAGCACCATACAGGGGGCTTTCTATGGCTACACCTTC | CASTIQGAFYGYTF
TRBJ2-3 | TRBD2 | TRBV3-1 | NA | TGTGCCAGCAGCGGGTTTGATGGGGAGGGATCACCCACATATACGCAGTATTTT | CASSGFDGEGSPTYTQYF
TRBJ2-3 | NA | TRBV7-9 | NA | TGTGCCAGCAGCTTGGCCTTGGCGGCAGATACGCAGTATTTT | CASSLALAADTQYF
TRBJ2-5 | NA | TRBV18 | many | TGTGCCAGCTCACCCGACAGTCAAGAGACCCAGTACTTC | CASSPDSQETQYF
TRBJ1-2 | NA | TRBV7-2 | few | TGTGCCAGCAGCCCCTCTTTAGGCTACACCTTC | CASSPSLGYTF
TRBJ2-3 | NA | TRBV7-4 | few | TGTGCCAGCAGCCAACCGACGAAAGATACGCAGTATTTT | CASSQPTKDTQYF
TRBJ2-1 | TRBD1 | TRBV20-1 | NA | TGCAGTGCTATGTGGACAGGGGACAATGAGCAGTTCTTC | CSAMWTGDNEQFF
TRBJ1-5 | NA | TRBV5-1 | few | TGCGCCAGCAGCGAAGGGCCCAATCAGCCCCAGCATTTT | CASSEGPNQPQHF
TRBJ2-7 | NA | TRBV20-1 | many | TGCAGTGCTAGTCTCCCGGGGTCTACCTACGAGCAGTACTTC | CSASLPGSTYEQYF
TRBJ1-1 | NA | TRBV11-1 | NA | TGTGCCAGCAGCCCGGACACGGGTCGAGGGGAAGCTTTCTTT | CASSPDTGRGEAFF
TRBJ2-1 | TRBD1 | TRBV12-3/TRBV12-4 | few | TGTGCCAGCACCCGAGGACAGGGGTTTATTGATGAGCAGTTCTTC | CASTRGQGFIDEQFF
TRBJ1-2 | NA | TRBV12-3/TRBV12-4 | NA | TGTGCCAGCAGTTTTAGGAGGGGCATAAGAGCTAACTATGGCTACACCTTC | CASSFRRGIRANYGYTF
TRBJ2-5 | NA | TRBV6-5 | few | TGTGCCAGCAGTTCGCGATCCACAAAGGAGACCCAGTACTTC | CASSSRSTKETQYF
TRBJ1-5 | TRBD1 | TRBV11-1 | NA | TGTGCCAGCAGCTTAGCCGAAACCGGGACAGGAATAAATCAGCCCCAGCATTTT | CASSLAETGTGINQPQHF
TRBJ2-3 | TRBD1 | TRBV5-1 | many | TGCGCCAGCAGCGTCCAGGGGGCCCCCACAGATACGCAGTATTTT | CASSVQGAPTDTQYF
TRBJ1-1 | NA | TRBV29-1 | NA | TGCAGCGTTGAAGATCACGGTCCTGAAGCTTTCTTT | CSVEDHGPEAFF
TRBJ2-1 | NA | TRBV28 | many | TGTGCCAGCAGTCCAACAGCCCAGGTTTACAATGAGCAGTTCTTC | CASSPTAQVYNEQFF
TRBJ2-3 | NA | TRBV6-4 | many | TGTGCCAGCAGTCTCTGGGGGGGCCTCACAGATACGCAGTATTTT | CASSLWGGLTDTQYF
TRBJ2-7 | NA | TRBV6-1 | few | TGTGCCAGCAGAGCAGGTCTCTTGCCGAACGAGCAGTACTTC | CASRAGLLPNEQYF
TRBJ2-1 | NA | TRBV12-3/TRBV12-4 | few | TGTGCCAGCAGTTTAGGGGGGGTGGCCTACAATGAGCAGTTCTTC | CASSLGGVAYNEQFF
TRBJ2-1 | TRBD2 | TRBV6-5 | NA | TGTGCCAGCAGTTACACGGGGGGTACCTACAATGAGCAGTTCTTC | CASSYTGGTYNEQFF
TRBJ2-7 | NA | TRBV4-3 | few | TGCGCCAGCAGCCAAGGCCCTGCAGGGGAGAGCTCCTACGAGCAGTACTTC | CASSQGPAGESSYEQYF
TRBJ2-5 | NA | TRBV25-1 | NA | TGTGCCAGCAGTGATCGTCCAACAGGTGGGACCAGTGCGTATTCTCAGTACTTC | CASSDRPTGGTSAYSQYF
TRBJ1-1 | NA | TRBV5-1 | NA | TGCGCCAGCAGCTTGGCCGGTGGGGGTGGCACTGAAGCTTTCTTT | CASSLAGGGGTEAFF
TRBJ2-7 | NA | TRBV6-1 | NA | TGTGCCAGCAGGAGACAGGCCGACTCCTACGAGCAGTACTTC | CASRRQADSYEQYF
TRBJ2-5 | TRBD2 | TRBV9 | few | TGTGCCAGCAGCGCTAGCGGGAGATACCAAGAGACCCAGTACTTC | CASSASGRYQETQYF
TRBJ2-3 | NA | TRBV20-1 | NA | TGCAGTGCTAGAGATCCAGAAAGCACAGATACGCAGTATTTT | CSARDPESTDTQYF
TRBJ2-2 | NA | TRBV7-6 | NA | TGTGCCAGCAGCTTAGTGTCGGCCCGCACCGGGGAGCTGTTTTTT | CASSLVSARTGELFF
TRBJ2-2 | NA | TRBV7-2 | few | TGTGCCAGCAGCTTAACCTCTCATTCCCGAGCCGGGGAGCTGTTTTTT | CASSLTSHSRAGELFF
TRBJ2-5 | TRBD2 | TRBV27 | few | TGTGCCAGCAGTGACCAGACTAGCGGGGGGGCGGAGACCCAGTACTTC | CASSDQTSGGAETQYF
TRBJ2-7 | NA | TRBV12-3/TRBV12-4 | few | TGTGCCAGCAGTTGGGGTTTGCATACCTACGAGCAGTACTTC | CASSWGLHTYEQYF
TRBJ2-5 | TRBD1 | TRBV7-9 | few | TGTGCCAGCAGCCCTAGGACAGGAGAGACCCAGTACTTC | CASSPRTGETQYF
TRBJ1-5 | TRBD1 | TRBV12-3/TRBV12-4 | many | TGTGCCAGCAGTTACCCGGGACAGGGGGGTCAGCCCCAGCATTTT | CASSYPGQGGQPQHF
TRBJ1-1 | NA | TRBV20-1 | few | TGCAGTGCTAGAGAAGGGTCTGAAGCTTTCTTT | CSAREGSEAFF
TRBJ1-5 | NA | TRBV6-1 | NA | TGTGCCAGCATCTGGGGCAGGGCCGATCAGCCCCAGCATTTT | CASIWGRADQPQHF
TRBJ2-3 | TRBD2 | TRBV4-1 | NA | TGCGCCAGCAGCCAAGATTTAGGACTAGCGGTCGGGCAGTATTTT | CASSQDLGLAVGQYF
TRBJ2-7 | TRBD2 | TRBV5-6 | NA | TGTGCCAGCAGCTTGGGCGTTAGCGGGAGCTACGAGCAGTACTTC | CASSLGVSGSYEQYF
TRBJ1-4 | TRBD1 | TRBV28 | few | TGTGCCAGCAGTGAACAGGGGGCGGGCGGTGAAAAACTGTTTTTT | CASSEQGAGGEKLFF
TRBJ2-2 | TRBD2 | TRBV3-1 | NA | TGTGCCTCCTGCCAAGATCCCTGGGGGGGAAACACCGGGGAGCTGTTTTTT | CASCQDPWGGNTGELFF
TRBJ1-2 | TRBD1 | TRBV5-1 | NA | TGCGCCAGCAGCTTGGGATATCGGGACAGTTACTTCTATGGCTACACCTTC | CASSLGYRDSYFYGYTF
TRBJ2-3 | NA | TRBV20-1 | NA | TGCAGTGCCGGCGGGGGCACAGATACGCAGTATTTT | CSAGGGTDTQYF
TRBJ1-1 | TRBD1 | TRBV6-1 | NA | TGTACCAGCACTGCGGGACAGGGTTACACTGAAGCTTTCTTT | CTSTAGQGYTEAFF
TRBJ2-5 | NA | TRBV9 | NA | TGTGCCAGCAGCGTAGAGGGGGGCACAGGCGGGGAGACCCAGTACTTC | CASSVEGGTGGETQYF
TRBJ2-1 | TRBD2 | TRBV20-1 | NA | TGCCGGGGGGACCTGCCCTCCTACAATGAGCAGTTCTTC | CRGDLPSYNEQFF
TRBJ1-2 | TRBD1 | TRBV12-3/TRBV12-4 | NA | TGTGCCAGCAGTCGAATCCCAGGGGGCAATGGCTACACCTTC | CASSRIPGGNGYTF
TRBJ2-5 | NA | TRBV15 | NA | TGTGCCACCAGCAGAGACCACCCCCGGCACGACCAAGAGACCCAGTACTTC | CATSRDHPRHDQETQYF
TRBJ2-2 | NA | TRBV10-3 | NA | TGTGCCATCAGTGAAGCGGGACAGAGCTTAACCGGGGAGCTGTTTTTT | CAISEAGQSLTGELFF
TRBJ1-1 | NA | TRBV4-2 | few | TGTGCCAGCAGCGTAAGCAACACTGAAGCTTTCTTT | CASSVSNTEAFF